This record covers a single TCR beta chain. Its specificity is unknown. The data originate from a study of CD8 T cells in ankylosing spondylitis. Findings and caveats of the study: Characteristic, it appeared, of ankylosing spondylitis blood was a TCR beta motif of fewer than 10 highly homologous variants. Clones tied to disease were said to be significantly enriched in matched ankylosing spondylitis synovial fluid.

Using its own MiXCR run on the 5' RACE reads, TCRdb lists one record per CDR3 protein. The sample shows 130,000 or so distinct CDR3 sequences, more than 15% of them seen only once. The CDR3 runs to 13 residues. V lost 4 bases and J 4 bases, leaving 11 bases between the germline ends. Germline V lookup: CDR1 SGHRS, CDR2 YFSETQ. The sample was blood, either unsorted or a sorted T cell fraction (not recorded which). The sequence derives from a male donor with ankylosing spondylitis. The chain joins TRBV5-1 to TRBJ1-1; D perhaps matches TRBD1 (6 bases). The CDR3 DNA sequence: TGCGCCAGCAGCATTAGCAGGGGCACTGAAGCTTTCTTT. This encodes CASSISRGTEAFF.